Listed below are T cell receptor beta chains from one sample, sequenced in a study of cytomegalovirus exposure and HLA in healthy donors. The assay was immunoSEQ multiplex PCR, and TCRdb's table has in-frame clones only and misses some. The sample consists of some 100,000 clones, roughly 88% of them appearing once. Sequencing used PBMCs. The receptor source for this set is a woman aged 18 to 35 in good health and CMV-seronegative. Both conserved end residues are part of each CDR3. A D gene is named only where the DNA matches it firmly. Size tells how often a clone was seen (once, few, many) or the class of an expanded clone, and some rows leave it out.

CDR3aa: CASSPSTSGGADEQFF
CDR3nt: TGTGCCAGCAGTCCATCGACTAGCGGGGGGGCCGATGAGCAGTTCTTC
v_gene: TRBV6-4
abundance: many
j_gene: TRBJ2-1
d_gene: TRBD2

CDR3aa: CASSPLAGAYEQYF
CDR3nt: TGTGCCAGCAGCCCGCTAGCGGGAGCCTACGAGCAGTACTTC
v_gene: TRBV9
abundance: .
j_gene: TRBJ2-7
d_gene: TRBD2

CDR3aa: CASSPTSGYYEQYF
CDR3nt: TGTGCCAGCAGCCCGACTAGCGGATACTACGAGCAGTACTTC
v_gene: TRBV7-9
abundance: .
j_gene: TRBJ2-7
d_gene: TRBD2

CDR3aa: CASSRNGLASDTQYF
CDR3nt: TGTGCCAGCAGTAGAAACGGACTAGCTTCAGATACGCAGTATTTT
v_gene: TRBV6-4
abundance: .
j_gene: TRBJ2-3
d_gene: TRBD2

CDR3aa: CASSGPGQGYYEQYF
CDR3nt: TGTGCCAGCAGCGGACCGGGACAGGGGTACTACGAGCAGTACTTC
v_gene: TRBV11-2
abundance: once
j_gene: TRBJ2-7
d_gene: TRBD1

CDR3aa: CASSPLGQGYQPQHF
CDR3nt: TGCGCCAGCAGCCCGTTGGGACAGGGGTATCAGCCCCAGCATTTT
v_gene: TRBV4-1
abundance: few
j_gene: TRBJ1-5
d_gene: TRBD1

CDR3aa: CASSQRTGEANVLTF
CDR3nt: TGCGCCAGCAGCCAGAGGACAGGGGAGGCCAACGTCCTGACTTTC
v_gene: TRBV4-3
abundance: many
j_gene: TRBJ2-6
d_gene: TRBD1

CDR3aa: CASSLGGANVLTF
CDR3nt: TGTGCCAGCAGTTTGGGCGGGGCCAACGTCCTGACTTTC
v_gene: TRBV27
abundance: few
j_gene: TRBJ2-6
d_gene: .

CDR3aa: CASSIDMNTEAFF
CDR3nt: TGTGCCAGCAGCATAGACATGAACACTGAAGCTTTCTTT
v_gene: TRBV7-2
abundance: .
j_gene: TRBJ1-1
d_gene: .

CDR3aa: CASSYGDGDYEQYF
CDR3nt: TGTGCCAGCAGTTACGGGGACGGGGACTACGAGCAGTACTTC
v_gene: TRBV6-5
abundance: .
j_gene: TRBJ2-7
d_gene: .

CDR3aa: CASSPARSGRGDTEAFF
CDR3nt: TGTGCCAGCAGCCCCGCCCGAAGCGGCAGGGGGGACACTGAAGCTTTCTTT
v_gene: TRBV9
abundance: .
j_gene: TRBJ1-1
d_gene: TRBD1

CDR3aa: CASSSGNLESPLHF
CDR3nt: TGCGCCAGCAGCTCCGGGAATTTGGAGTCACCCCTCCACTTT
v_gene: TRBV5-1
abundance: once
j_gene: TRBJ1-6
d_gene: .

CDR3aa: CASNRLVSGANVLTF
CDR3nt: TGTGCCAGCAACAGACTAGTTTCTGGGGCCAACGTCCTGACTTTC
v_gene: TRBV2
abundance: .
j_gene: TRBJ2-6
d_gene: .

CDR3aa: CASRSEGQGVYGYTF
CDR3nt: TGTGCCAGCAGATCAGAAGGACAGGGGGTCTATGGCTACACCTTC
v_gene: TRBV28
abundance: .
j_gene: TRBJ1-2
d_gene: TRBD1

CDR3aa: CAITARDGEVNEQFF
CDR3nt: TGTGCCATCACGGCCAGGGATGGGGAGGTTAATGAGCAGTTCTTC
v_gene: TRBV10-3
abundance: .
j_gene: TRBJ2-1
d_gene: .

CDR3aa: CASKTRPGKIQETQYF
CDR3nt: TGTGCCAGCAAGACTCGTCCGGGAAAAATCCAAGAGACCCAGTACTTC
v_gene: TRBV28
abundance: .
j_gene: TRBJ2-5
d_gene: .

CDR3aa: CASSGPPGRESGELFF
CDR3nt: TGCGCCAGCAGCGGACCCCCCGGGCGGGAGTCCGGGGAGCTGTTTTTT
v_gene: TRBV5-1
abundance: .
j_gene: TRBJ2-2
d_gene: TRBD2

CDR3aa: CASSLGVAGAGETQYF
CDR3nt: TGTGCCAGCAGCTTAGGGGTAGCGGGAGCCGGGGAGACCCAGTACTTC
v_gene: TRBV7-9
abundance: .
j_gene: TRBJ2-5
d_gene: TRBD2

CDR3aa: CASTEKRQVHEQYF
CDR3nt: TGTGCCAGCACCGAAAAACGACAGGTCCACGAGCAGTACTTC
v_gene: TRBV6-6
abundance: .
j_gene: TRBJ2-7
d_gene: .

CDR3aa: CASSPLAGVETGTDTQYF
CDR3nt: TGTGCCAGCTCACCTCTAGCGGGGGTTGAAACTGGCACAGATACGCAGTATTTT
v_gene: TRBV18
abundance: .
j_gene: TRBJ2-3
d_gene: TRBD2

CDR3aa: CASSPGTTFEQYF
CDR3nt: TGTGCCAGCAGCCCCGGGACAACTTTCGAGCAGTACTTC
v_gene: TRBV5-5
abundance: once
j_gene: TRBJ2-7
d_gene: .

CDR3aa: CASSLEGAWETQYF
CDR3nt: TGTGCCAGCAGCTTGGAGGGGGCCTGGGAGACCCAGTACTTC
v_gene: TRBV7-9
abundance: .
j_gene: TRBJ2-5
d_gene: .

CDR3aa: CASSLRTGVMNTEAFF
CDR3nt: TGTGCCAGCAGCTTACGGACAGGGGTAATGAACACTGAAGCTTTCTTT
v_gene: TRBV5-6
abundance: .
j_gene: TRBJ1-1
d_gene: TRBD1

CDR3aa: CASSLDIGQGYGYTF
CDR3nt: TGCGCCAGCAGCTTGGACATAGGGCAGGGGTATGGCTACACCTTC
v_gene: TRBV5-1
abundance: .
j_gene: TRBJ1-2
d_gene: .

CDR3aa: CASSEGRVEQYF
CDR3nt: TGTGCCAGCAGTGAAGGGAGGGTTGAGCAGTACTTC
v_gene: TRBV6-1
abundance: .
j_gene: TRBJ2-7
d_gene: .